This T cell receptor beta chain was found in a study of Graves' ophthalmopathy and Graves' hyperthyroidism. Across the study: The collection of peripheral blood took place at initial diagnosis, before any treatment.

The germline V gene has CDR1 SEHNR and CDR2 FQNEAQ (reference sequence). The CDR3 length is 12 residues. Trimming pared 4 bases from V and 6 bases from J, leaving 9 bases between. The authors amplified TCR beta CDR3 regions from RNA transcripts. Second-round multiplex PCR came after a first-round RT-PCR that employed HTBI primers. One entry per CDR3 protein, called by TCRdb with MiXCR from the multiplex PCR reads. The data contain about 240,000 distinct CDR3 sequences, about 46% of them singletons. Enrollment excluded any patients with other autoimmune diseases, uncontrolled infections, pregnancy or lactation. Fresh peripheral blood, around 9.8 ml, was the PBMC source.

The TCR originated in an adult man with Graves' ophthalmopathy. The sequenced material came from peripheral blood. The chain recombines TRBV7-9 with TRBJ1-2; D is uncertain. In DNA, the CDR3 is TGTGCCAGCAGCTCCCTCGCGAATGGCTACACCTTC. The encoded protein is CASSSLANGYTF.